The 17 T cell receptor beta chains below all came from one sample that was sequenced in a study of T cells after yellow fever vaccination. From the 5' RACE reads, TCRdb called clonotypes with MiXCR, one entry per CDR3 protein. Of around 590,000 distinct CDR3 sequences in the sample, about 12% are singletons; the top ten hold 15%. Material: PBMCs, obtained on the day of the yellow fever booster vaccination. The receptor source for this set is a young man who received the YFV17D yellow fever vaccine.

V usage is TRBV15 and J usage is TRBJ2-7; perhaps TRBD2 as D (6 bases). The CDR3 is 14 amino acids. The germline V and J ends were trimmed by 1 base and 2 bases, with 9 bases remaining between them. CDR1 and CDR2 from the germline V gene are LNHNV and YYDKDF (reference sequence). The CDR3 nucleotides are TGTGCCACCAGCAGAGGGGACTCCACCTACGAGCAGTACTTC. Translation gives CATSRGDSTYEQYF. The full variable domain, completed using reference TRBV15 and TRBJ2-7, is DAMVIQNPRYQVTQFGKPVTLSCSQTLNHNVMYWYQQKSSQAPKLLFHYYDKDFNNEADTPDNFQSRRPNTSFCFLDIRSPGLGDTAMYLCATSRGDSTYEQYFGPGTRLTVT.

This clonotype occurred many times. The V gene is TRBV6-5, the J gene TRBJ1-2; D perhaps matches TRBD1 (5 bases). CDR1 and CDR2 (germline): MNHEY, SVGAGI. The CDR3 contains 12 residues. Between the trimmed V and J ends, which lost 3 bases and 7 bases, there was a span of 9 bases. CDR3 protein: CASSYGQGGYTF. The DNA of the CDR3 is TGTGCCAGCAGTTATGGGCAGGGTGGCTACACCTTC.

The rearrangement links TRBV7-2 to TRBJ2-5; a weak D match, TRBD2 (6 bases). Germline V CDR1 and CDR2: SGHTA, FQGNSA. The V end lost 7 bases, the J end lost 2 bases, and 11 bases lay between the germline ends. The CDR3 has 13 amino acids. CDR3 region: CASTLGGQETQYF. Written as DNA, the CDR3 is TGTGCCAGCACCCTCGGGGGACAAGAGACCCAGTACTTC.

J is TRBJ2-7 and V is TRBV20-1; 7 nucleotides agree with TRBD1. CDR1 and CDR2 (germline): DFQATT, SNEGSKA (reference sequence). After removal of 0 bases from V and 1 base from J, the junction contained 6 bases not matched to a gene. This CDR3 is 15 amino acids long. CDR3 amino acids: CSAREQTGRSYEQYF. Here the CDR3 DNA reads TGCAGTGCTAGAGAGCAGACAGGGCGGTCCTACGAGCAGTACTTC.

The chain combines TRBV10-3 with TRBJ2-7; tentatively, D is TRBD1 (6 bases). Germline loops: CDR1 ENHRY, CDR2 SYGVKD. V was shortened by 7 bases and J by 3 bases, with 13 bases between the two germline ends. The CDR3 loop spans 13 amino acids. Here the CDR3 DNA reads TGTGCCATCACCGCCGGCAGGGGCTACGAGCAGTACTTC. The encoded protein is CAITAGRGYEQYF.

This clonotype was counted between two and nine times. In DNA, the CDR3 is TGCAGTGCGACCGAGGTAGCCACCCCGACAGATACGCAGTATTTT. This codes for CSATEVATPTDTQYF. The gene calls are TRBV20-1 and TRBJ2-3, with D hard to call. Trimming cost V 6 bases and J 3 bases, with 19 bases left between them. Germline V gene lookup returns CDR1 DFQATT and CDR2 SNEGSKA (reference sequence). The CDR3 has 15 residues.

DNA of the CDR3: TGTGCCGGGACTACCGGTTCCTACAATGAGCAGTTCTTC. Amino acids: CAGTTGSYNEQFF. The chain recombines TRBV2 with TRBJ2-1, with 7 bases lining up with TRBD2. The CDR3 sequence is 13 residues long. Germline lookup yields CDR1 SNHLY and CDR2 FYNNEI. V lost 11 bases to trimming and J lost 1 base; unmatched junction nucleotides: 5.

This clonotype showed up just a few times. V usage is TRBV20-1 and J usage is TRBJ2-5; the match to TRBD2 covers 12 bases. Trimming at V came to 1 base and at J to 7 bases, leaving 7 bases not matched to a gene. CDR3 size: 15 residues. From germline, CDR1 is DFQATT and CDR2 SNEGSKA (reference sequence). The CDR3 here is CSARAHSSGRATQYF. The CDR3 region has the DNA TGCAGTGCTAGAGCCCATTCTAGCGGGAGGGCGACCCAGTACTTC.

At least ten counts were recorded for this clonotype. The chain combines TRBV5-1 with TRBJ2-5; D uncertain. V was trimmed by 0 bases and J by 7 bases, leaving 4 bases between them. Germline-derived CDR1 and CDR2 are SGHRS and YFSETQ. The CDR3 is 11 amino acids. For the CDR3, the DNA is TGCGCCAGCAGCTTGGAGGTGACCCAGTACTTC. Its translation: CASSLEVTQYF.

The chain uses TRBV29-1 and TRBJ2-5; D ambiguous. From germline, CDR1 is SQVTM and CDR2 ANQGSEA. The CDR3 is 9 residues long. Trimming shortened V by 4 bases and J by 6 bases, and 3 bases separated the two germline ends. CDR3 bases: TGCAGCGTTGGAAAGACCCAGTACTTC. This codes for CSVGKTQYF.

This chain uses TRBV29-1 with TRBJ2-7, with D perhaps matching TRBD2 (5 bases). CDR1 is SQVTM, CDR2 ANQGSEA, per germline. The length of the CDR3 is 13 residues. V shed 7 bases and J shed 4 bases, with 17 bases lying between them. CDR3 DNA sequence: TGCAGCGCGGGCCGGGGAGTCTCGTACGAGCAGTACTTC. Its translation: CSAGRGVSYEQYF.

This clonotype showed up just a few times. V and J are TRBV9 and TRBJ2-7; D may correspond to TRBD1 or TRBD2 (5 bases each). With 0 bases removed from V and 3 bases from J, the gap between germline ends came to 13 bases. The CDR3 contains 15 residues. Germline CDR1 is SGDLS and CDR2 is YYNGEE. The CDR3 sequence is CASSVDSGTHYEQYF. The CDR3 DNA reads as TGTGCCAGCAGCGTAGACTCGGGGACCCACTACGAGCAGTACTTC. The whole variable domain, filled in from reference TRBV9 and TRBJ2-7, reads DSGVTQTPKHLITATGQRVTLRCSPRSGDLSVYWYQQSLDQGLQFLIQYYNGEERAKGNILERFSAQQFPDLHSELNLSSLELGDSALYFCASSVDSGTHYEQYFGPGTRLTVT.

This clonotype was observed a handful of times. The CDR3 nucleotides read TGTGCCAGCAGCTTGGCCCAGAGCTACGAGCAGTACTTC. It translates to CASSLAQSYEQYF. The chain joins TRBV5-5 to TRBJ2-7; unclear D gene. V lost 0 bases to trimming and J lost 3 bases, with 7 bases between them. CDR1 is SGHKS, CDR2 YYEKEE, per germline (reference sequence). The CDR3 is made up of 13 amino acids.

This clonotype was seen only a few times. This rearrangement joins TRBV20-1 to TRBJ2-5; TRBD2 agrees at 9 bases. The junction had 8 bases not matched to a gene; V was cut back by 1 base and J by 5 bases. The germline gives CDR1 DFQATT, CDR2 SNEGSKA (reference sequence). The CDR3 is 15 amino acids. The CDR3 DNA reads TGCAGTGCTAGAGCCGGGACTAGCAGTGGGGAGACCCAGTACTTC. This encodes CSARAGTSSGETQYF.

This clonotype was counted a few times. The chain links TRBV7-9 to TRBJ2-5, with 7 bases fitting TRBD1. V lost 6 bases and J lost 1; bases outside the gene matches: 11. The CDR3 length is 16 residues. The germline V gene has CDR1 SEHNR and CDR2 FQNEAQ (reference sequence). The chain's CDR3 is CASSPGTVSGQETQYF. Written as DNA, the CDR3 is TGTGCCAGCAGTCCCGGGACAGTATCTGGCCAAGAGACCCAGTACTTC.

J is TRBJ2-3 and V is TRBV12-3 or TRBV12-4; D possibly corresponds to TRBD2 (5 bases). Trimming took 5 bases from V and 0 from J, leaving 15 bases between them. The CDR3 loop spans 16 amino acids. In DNA form, the CDR3 reads TGTGCCAGCAGTACTCGGAGGTCGACGAGCACAGATACGCAGTATTTT. It is translated as CASSTRRSTSTDTQYF.

This clonotype was observed a handful of times. The chain has TRBV20-1 and TRBJ1-2, with 11 bases fitting TRBD1. This CDR3 is built from 15 residues. The germline V gene encodes CDR1 DFQATT and CDR2 SNEGSKA (reference sequence). The V and J ends lost 3 bases and 3 bases, in that order; junction bases with no gene match: 6. This chain's CDR3 is CSASAPGQGDYGYTF. CDR3 in DNA: TGCAGTGCTAGCGCCCCGGGACAGGGGGACTATGGCTACACCTTC.